Included here is one T cell receptor (beta chain) sequence, with context. The assay was immunoSEQ multiplex PCR, and TCRdb's table has in-frame clones only and misses some. The sample lists 170,000 or so clones, approximately 95% occurring once. The data derive from a study of control samples from healthy donors and cancer patients. The clonotype was recovered from a man between 18 and 35 years old in good health. The sequenced material came from blood.

CDR3 nucleotide sequence: TGCGCCAGCAGCCCAAGGGGGGCAGATTCCTACGAGCAGTACTTC. It encodes CASSPRGADSYEQYF. The chain employs TRBV4-1 and TRBJ2-7; possibly TRBD1 or TRBD2 for D (6 bases each). Per germline, CDR1 MGHRA and CDR2 YSYEKL. The CDR3 sequence is 15 residues long. V was pared by 4 bases and J by 1 base, with 14 bases between.